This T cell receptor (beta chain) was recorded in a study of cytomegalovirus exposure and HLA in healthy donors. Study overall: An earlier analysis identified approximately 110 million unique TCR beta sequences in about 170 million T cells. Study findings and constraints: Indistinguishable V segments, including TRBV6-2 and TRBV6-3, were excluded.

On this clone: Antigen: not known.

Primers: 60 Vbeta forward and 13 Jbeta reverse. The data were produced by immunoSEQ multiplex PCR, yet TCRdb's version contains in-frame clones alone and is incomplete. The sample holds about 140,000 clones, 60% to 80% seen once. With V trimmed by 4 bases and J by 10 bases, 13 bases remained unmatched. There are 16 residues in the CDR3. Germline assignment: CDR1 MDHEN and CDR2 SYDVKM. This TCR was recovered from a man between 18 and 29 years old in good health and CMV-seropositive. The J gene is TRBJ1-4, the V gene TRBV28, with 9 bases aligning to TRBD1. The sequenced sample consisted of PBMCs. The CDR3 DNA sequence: TGTGCCAGCAGTTCCCCCCCGTGGACAGGGGAGGGAAAACTGTTTTTT. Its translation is CASSSPPWTGEGKLFF.